The T cell receptor (beta chain) described here comes from a study of CD8 T cells in ankylosing spondylitis. Findings of the study overall: As reported, disease-linked clones showed significant enrichment in matched ankylosing spondylitis synovial fluid. One TCR beta motif, made up of roughly 8 highly homologous variants, appeared characteristic of ankylosing spondylitis blood. Some motif variants were previously reported in reactive arthritis synovial fluid and blood.

Using quantitative 5'-RACE with molecular barcodes, the authors made TCR beta libraries. TCRdb fed the 5' RACE reads into MiXCR, producing one record per CDR3 protein. The repertoire has 130,000 or so distinct CDR3 sequences, 7% of them found once; the top ten carry 10% to 15%. The CDR3 sequence is 15 residues long. V shed 7 bases, J shed 4 bases, and the junction held 8 bases outside the gene matches. Germline CDR1 reads SQVTM; CDR2 reads ANQGSEA. This clonotype has at least ten counts. Its antigen is unknown. This TCR was recovered from a male donor with ankylosing spondylitis or in good health (not recorded which). The sample taken for sequencing was blood, either unsorted or a sorted T cell fraction (not recorded which). The rearrangement joins TRBV29-1 to TRBJ2-2, with TRBD2 identical over 11 bases. The CDR3 here is CSANPGTSGTGELFF. The CDR3 coding sequence is TGCAGCGCCAACCCCGGGACTAGCGGCACCGGGGAGCTGTTTTTT.